The 24 T cell receptor beta chains listed next were all sequenced from one sample in a study of blood T cell repertoires in COVID-19. Libraries were prepared by immunoSEQ multiplex PCR; TCRdb keeps only in-frame clonotypes and omits some of them. Among 150,000 to 200,000 clones, around 86% were seen once, and the ten largest hold around 8%. Sequenced sample: peripheral blood. Every receptor here comes from a woman aged 70 to 79 with COVID-19, enrolled during active disease.

V gene TRBV6-6 combines with J gene TRBJ1-2; 7 bases fit TRBD1. Per germline, CDR1 MNHNY and CDR2 SVGAGI (reference sequence). This CDR3 spans 13 amino acids. V shed 6 bases and J 5 bases; nucleotides not matched to a gene: 6. The CDR3 bases are TGTGCCAGCAGCTCGGGACAGAAGTATGGCTACACCTTC. Amino acid sequence: CASSSGQKYGYTF.

The J gene is TRBJ2-3, the V gene TRBV28; a possible D gene is TRBD1 (6 bases). The CDR3 has 13 residues. Trimming cost V 5 bases and J 5 bases, with 11 bases left between them. Germline loops: CDR1 MDHEN, CDR2 SYDVKM. CDR3 sequence: CASSPAGVDTQYF. In nucleotides, the CDR3 is TGTGCCAGCAGTCCCGCAGGGGTAGATACGCAGTATTTT.

The chain links TRBV24-1 to TRBJ2-1; D is possibly TRBD2 (5 bases). This CDR3 spans 13 amino acids. From germline, CDR1 is KGHDR and CDR2 SFDVKD. Between the trimmed V and J ends, which lost 6 bases and 10 bases, there was a span of 15 bases. CDR3 DNA sequence: TGTGCCACCAGTCGGAGGTCAAGGGAGGAGCAGTTCTTC. Translation gives CATSRRSREEQFF.

In this sample, this clone is large. The chain recombines TRBV7-2 with TRBJ1-1; no reliable D call. From germline, CDR1 is SGHTA and CDR2 FQGNSA. With 1 base removed from V and 0 bases from J, the gap between germline ends came to 9 bases. This CDR3 comprises 15 residues. The CDR3 DNA follows: TGTGCCAGCAGCTTAGATCCACAGATGAACACTGAAGCTTTCTTT. It encodes CASSLDPQMNTEAFF.

V and J are TRBV11-2 and TRBJ1-6; 8 bases line up with TRBD1. CDR1 and CDR2 (germline): SGHAT, FQNNGV. The CDR3 sequence is 15 residues long. V gave up 5 bases and J gave up 7 bases; unmatched junction bases: 7. The chain's CDR3 is CASSLRTGNNSPLHF. The CDR3 region has the DNA TGTGCCAGCAGCCTGAGGACAGGGAACAATTCACCCCTCCACTTT.

This chain connects TRBV7-9 to TRBJ1-1, with 9 bases lining up with TRBD1. Per the germline V gene, CDR1 is SEHNR and CDR2 is FQNEAQ (reference sequence). The ends lost 2 bases at V and 5 bases at J; junction bases unmatched: 9. There are 16 residues in the CDR3. The DNA for the CDR3 is TGTGCCAGCAGCTTACCTCAGACAGGGGGGATGACTGAAGCTTTCTTT. Translated: CASSLPQTGGMTEAFF.

This clone appeared once. The chain recombines TRBV19 with TRBJ1-5, with D maybe TRBD1 (6 bases). The CDR3 consists of 13 residues. V dropped 8 bases and J dropped 1 base, with 9 bases sitting between them. Germline values: CDR1 LNHDA, CDR2 SQIVND (reference sequence). CDR3 coding DNA: TGTGCCAGTTGGCAGGGGAGCAATCAGCCCCAGCATTTT. It yields the protein CASWQGSNQPQHF.

The rearrangement uses TRBV27 and TRBJ2-1; no clear D. The germline CDR1 and CDR2 sequences are MNHEY and SMNVEV (reference sequence). Trimming took 5 bases from V and 14 from J, leaving 19 bases between them. The CDR3 spans 13 residues. The chain's CDR3 is CASSTPLREPEFF. CDR3 sequence (DNA): TGTGCCAGCAGTACCCCCCTAAGAGAGCCGGAGTTCTTC.

This chain links TRBV10-3 with TRBJ2-7; D is unresolved. V lost 5 bases to trimming and J lost 1 base, with 6 bases between them. The CDR3 loop spans 12 amino acids. The germline gives CDR1 ENHRY, CDR2 SYGVKD. In nucleotides, the CDR3 is TGTGCCATCAGTTTAAAATCCTACGAGCAGTACTTC. This translates into CAISLKSYEQYF.

The rearrangement joins TRBV4-3 to TRBJ2-2, with TRBD1 matching over 7 bases. Trimming at V came to 5 bases and at J to 6 bases, leaving 12 bases not matched to a gene. The CDR3 extends over 16 amino acids. Germline loops: CDR1 LGHNA, CDR2 YSLEER. The CDR3 protein is CASSIWTGRYAGELFF. The CDR3 DNA reads as TGCGCCAGCAGCATATGGACAGGACGATATGCCGGGGAGCTGTTTTTT.

The genes are TRBV2 and TRBJ2-1; tentative D call: TRBD2 (6 bases). This CDR3 region has 12 residues. Trimming shortened V by 4 bases and J by 8 bases, and 9 bases separated the two germline ends. Germline V gene sequence: CDR1 SNHLY, CDR2 FYNNEI. The CDR3 reads CASSGWEDEQFF. Here the CDR3 DNA reads TGTGCCAGCAGTGGGTGGGAGGATGAGCAGTTCTTC.

The chain joins TRBV5-4 to TRBJ2-5; 10 bases align to TRBD2. V was pared by 1 base and J by 2 bases, with 2 bases of the junction left unmatched. Germline V gives CDR1 SGHNT, CDR2 YYREEE (reference sequence). The CDR3 runs 15 residues. This CDR3 is CASSLKLAGQETQYF. The CDR3 DNA reads as TGTGCCAGCAGCTTGAAACTAGCGGGGCAAGAGACCCAGTACTTC.

The table lists this clone with a few counts. At the DNA level, this CDR3 is encoded by other sequences in the same sample as well. V and J are TRBV28 and TRBJ2-1; no clear D gene. The germline V and J ends were trimmed by 6 bases and 7 bases, with 4 bases remaining between them. The CDR3 is 10 amino acids. From germline, CDR1 is MDHEN and CDR2 SYDVKM. CDR3 nucleotides: TGTGCCAGCAGCAGGAATGAGCAGTTCTTC. It encodes CASSRNEQFF.

The V gene is TRBV7-8, the J gene TRBJ1-4; 7 bases align to TRBD1. The CDR3 spans 14 residues. The ends lost 4 bases at V and 7 bases at J; junction bases unmatched: 6. Germline CDR1 reads SGHVS; CDR2 reads FQNEAQ. CDR3 DNA sequence: TGTGCCAGCAGCTCGACAGGGCCCTCTGAAAAACTGTTTTTT. This codes for CASSSTGPSEKLFF.

J is TRBJ2-2 and V is TRBV24-1; 10 bases match TRBD1. Germline values: CDR1 KGHDR, CDR2 SFDVKD. J gave up 0 bases and V 1 base, and 1 base lay outside the gene matches. This CDR3 is built from 17 residues. The CDR3 loop reads CATSDFGTGANTGELFF. DNA for the CDR3: TGTGCCACCAGTGATTTCGGGACAGGGGCGAACACCGGGGAGCTGTTTTTT.

The chain combines TRBV28 with TRBJ1-4; a possible D gene is TRBD1 (5 bases). The CDR3 has 14 residues. V shed 5 bases and J shed 8 bases, with 15 bases lying between them. The germline CDR1 and CDR2 sequences are MDHEN and SYDVKM. CDR3 in amino acids: CASSTGGMAEKLFF. The CDR3 DNA reads as TGTGCCAGCAGTACAGGCGGAATGGCCGAAAAACTGTTTTTT.

This chain uses TRBV7-6 with TRBJ2-5; D may be TRBD2 (5 bases). The CDR3 is 14 amino acids. V lost 2 bases and J 5 bases, leaving 12 bases between the germline ends. The V gene's germline CDR1 is SGHVS and CDR2 FNYEAQ. The CDR3 sequence is CASSLQFRGETQYF. CDR3 nucleotide sequence: TGTGCCAGCAGCTTACAATTCCGGGGTGAGACCCAGTACTTC.

Note on this clone: This same CDR3 is encoded by further DNA sequences in the sample. This chain links TRBV18 with TRBJ2-1, with 8 bases identical to TRBD1. Germline CDR1 KGHSH, CDR2 LQKENI. The CDR3 spans 14 residues. Trimming removed 3 bases from V and 3 bases from J; junction bases left unmatched: 1. CDR3 amino acids: CASSPGQGYNEQFF. Written as DNA, the CDR3 is TGTGCCAGCTCACCCGGACAGGGCTACAATGAGCAGTTCTTC.

This chain links TRBV5-1 with TRBJ2-7, with TRBD1 matching over 7 bases. The CDR3 runs 15 residues. The V and J ends lost 0 bases and 2 bases, in that order; junction bases with no gene match: 5. Germline V gene data show CDR1 as SGHRS and CDR2 as YFSETQ. The CDR3 is CASSLGGTATYEQYF. The CDR3 coding sequence is TGCGCCAGCAGCTTGGGGGGGACAGCAACCTACGAGCAGTACTTC.

The chain uses TRBV7-2 and TRBJ2-7, with 12 bases matching TRBD2. The germline V gene encodes CDR1 SGHTA and CDR2 FQGNSA. V trimming: 4 bases; J trimming: 5 bases; junction bases outside the gene matches: 6. The CDR3 consists of 15 residues. CDR3: CASSSSGRAWNEQYF. The CDR3 DNA is TGTGCCAGCAGCTCTAGCGGGAGGGCCTGGAACGAGCAGTACTTC.

This clone was observed a single time. The CDR3 nucleotides read TGTGCCAGCAGCGCGTCCCAGGGGAACGAGCAGTACTTC. This codes for CASSASQGNEQYF. V is TRBV9 and J is TRBJ2-7, with D perhaps matching TRBD1 (6 bases). Looked up from germline, CDR1 is SGDLS and CDR2 is YYNGEE. V was clipped by 3 bases and J by 5 bases, with 12 bases between them. This CDR3 spans 13 amino acids.

The rearrangement links TRBV7-2 to TRBJ2-5, with D possibly matching TRBD2 (6 bases). Germline loops: CDR1 SGHTA, CDR2 FQGNSA. CDR3 length: 14 residues. Trimming took 6 bases from V and 2 from J, leaving 13 bases between them. For the CDR3, the DNA is TGTGCCAGCAGAAAGGGACTGCGACAAGAGACCCAGTACTTC. This codes for CASRKGLRQETQYF. Drawing the rest from reference TRBV7-2 and TRBJ2-5, the complete variable domain is GAGVSQSPSNKVTEKGKDVELRCDPISGHTALYWYRQSLGQGLEFLIYFQGNSAPDKSGLPSDRFSAERTGGSVSTLTIQRTQQEDSAVYLCASRKGLRQETQYFGPGTRLLVL.

The CDR3 here is CASSPSRSTDTQYF. The CDR3 nucleotides read TGTGCCAGCAGCCCGTCTCGTAGCACAGATACGCAGTATTTT. The genes are TRBV14 and TRBJ2-3, with no clear D. The CDR3 loop spans 14 amino acids. The V and J ends lost 4 bases and 0 bases respectively, with 8 bases between them. Germline lookup yields CDR1 SGHDN and CDR2 FVKESK.

CDR3 loop: CATSVGTGMVETQYF. DNA for the CDR3: TGTGCCACCAGTGTAGGGACAGGGATGGTGGAGACCCAGTACTTC. The V and J genes are TRBV24-1 and TRBJ2-5; 9 bases map to TRBD1. Germline-derived CDR1 and CDR2 are KGHDR and SFDVKD. J lost 5 bases, V lost 5 bases, and 8 bases had no gene match. This CDR3 region has 15 residues.